The T cell receptor beta chain described here comes from a study of naive and memory T cell subsets. An equimolar mix of two oligonucleotides served as the beta constant-region primer for TRBC1 and TRBC2. Nested alpha and beta constant-region primers with the SP2 primer drove four PCR rounds on ligated cDNA. In TCRdb, the UMI-ligation and nested PCR reads were re-called with MiXCR into one record per CDR3 protein. The table includes roughly 100,000 distinct CDR3 sequences, around 15% detected once. Study-wide results and limits: A few larger clonotypes appeared in naive repertoires, especially CD8, possibly memory cells re-expressing CD45RA.

The CDR3 covers 13 residues. V lost 5 bases, J lost 1 base, and 2 bases stayed unmatched. Germline lookup yields CDR1 SGHVS and CDR2 FQNEAQ. The sample holds a few counts of this clonotype. The antigen is undetermined. The chain is built from TRBV7-8 and TRBJ2-7, with 7 nucleotides matching TRBD2. Sequencing was performed on naive CD8+ T cells from blood. The sequence was obtained from a human donor in good health. CDR3 region: CASSTGGSYEQYF. DNA for the CDR3: TGTGCCAGCAGCACGGGGGGTTCCTACGAGCAGTACTTC.